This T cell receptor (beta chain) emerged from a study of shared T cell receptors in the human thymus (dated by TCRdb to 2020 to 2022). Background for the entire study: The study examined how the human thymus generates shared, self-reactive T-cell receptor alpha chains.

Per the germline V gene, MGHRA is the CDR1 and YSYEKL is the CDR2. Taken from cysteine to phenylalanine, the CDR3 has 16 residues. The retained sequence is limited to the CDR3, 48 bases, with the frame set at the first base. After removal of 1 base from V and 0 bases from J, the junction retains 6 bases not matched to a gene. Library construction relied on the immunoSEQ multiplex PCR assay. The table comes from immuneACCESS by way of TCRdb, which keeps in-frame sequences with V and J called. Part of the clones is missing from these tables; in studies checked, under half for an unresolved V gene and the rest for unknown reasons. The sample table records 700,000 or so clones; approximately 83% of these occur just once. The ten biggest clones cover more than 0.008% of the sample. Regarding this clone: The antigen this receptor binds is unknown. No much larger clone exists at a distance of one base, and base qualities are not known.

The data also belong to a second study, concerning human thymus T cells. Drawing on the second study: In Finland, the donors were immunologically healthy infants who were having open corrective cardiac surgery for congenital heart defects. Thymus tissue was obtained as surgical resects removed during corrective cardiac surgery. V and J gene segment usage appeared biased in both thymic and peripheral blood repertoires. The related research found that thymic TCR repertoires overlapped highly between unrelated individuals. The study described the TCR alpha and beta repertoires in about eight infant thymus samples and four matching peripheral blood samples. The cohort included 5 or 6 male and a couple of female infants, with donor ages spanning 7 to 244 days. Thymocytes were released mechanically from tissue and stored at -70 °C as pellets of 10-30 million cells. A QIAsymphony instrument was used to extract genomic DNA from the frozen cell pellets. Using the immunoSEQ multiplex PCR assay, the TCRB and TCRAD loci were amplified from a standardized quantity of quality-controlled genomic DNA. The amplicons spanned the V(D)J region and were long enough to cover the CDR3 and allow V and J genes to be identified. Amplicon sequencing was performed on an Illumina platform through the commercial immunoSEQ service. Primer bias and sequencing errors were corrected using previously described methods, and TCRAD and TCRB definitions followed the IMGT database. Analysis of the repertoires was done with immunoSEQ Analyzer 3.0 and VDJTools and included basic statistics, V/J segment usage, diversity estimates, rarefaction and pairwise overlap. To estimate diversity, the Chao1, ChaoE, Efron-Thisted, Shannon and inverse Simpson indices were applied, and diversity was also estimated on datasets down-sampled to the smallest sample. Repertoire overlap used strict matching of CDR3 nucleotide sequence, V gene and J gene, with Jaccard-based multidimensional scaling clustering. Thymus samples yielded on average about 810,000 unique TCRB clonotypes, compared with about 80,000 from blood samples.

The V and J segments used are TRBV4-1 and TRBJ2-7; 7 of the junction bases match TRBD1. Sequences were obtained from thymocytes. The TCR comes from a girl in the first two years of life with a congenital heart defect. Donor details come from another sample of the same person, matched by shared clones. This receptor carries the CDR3 CASSQVETGSSYEQYF. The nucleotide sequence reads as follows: TGCGCCAGCAGCCAAGTTGAGACAGGGAGCTCCTACGAGCAGTACTTC.